This TCR beta chain was sequenced during a study of CXCR3-negative and CXCR3-positive naive CD8 T cells (dated by TCRdb to about 2019). Concerning the study at large: About 135 million TRB reads were obtained in total, roughly 1.5 +/- 0.3 million reads per library. Data from 11 donors, pooled across two independent experiments, went into the diversity and physicochemical repertoire analyses. TRBV-TRBJ cluster analysis included naive subsets from 5 or 6 donors and memory cells from 3 donors. The paper's findings and limits, for the study overall: Within the same donor, TRBV-TRBJ usage looked similar between naive CXCR3-negative and CXCR3-positive cells, but memory cells had distinct patterns. Because surface CD5, which has been linked to self-reactivity in mice, was comparable between naive subsets, TCR interaction strength was also inferred from TRB CDR3 physicochemical properties. TRB CDR3s from CXCR3-positive naive cells showed higher hydrophobicity (lower Kidera factor 4), lower energy, and higher strength and volume indices than CXCR3-negative naive cells. Repertoire diversity was comparably high in both naive subsets but much lower in memory CD8+ T cells. Freshly isolated PBMCs were used for most assays because CXCR3 expression went down partially after cryopreservation.

As concerns this clonotype: No antigen is known for it.

Reading the germline V gene (reference sequence) gives CDR1 SEHNR and CDR2 FQNEAQ. The CDR3 contains 15 residues, cysteine and phenylalanine counted. The protein alone is recorded here. The instrument was a NextSeq 550. The Human TCR Profiling Kit (MiLaboratory) was used to make UMI-labeled 5' RACE TRB cDNA libraries. cDNA synthesis used the entire amount of extracted RNA, and PCR amplification then used the entire amount of cDNA produced. Libraries were prepared in parallel with an identical number of PCR cycles. In the paper's pipeline: With a minimum of two reads required per UMI, MIGEC and MiXCR pulled out about 52,000 +/- 9,100 unique UMI-labeled TRB cDNA molecules from each library. On average, each library contained approximately 40,000 +/- 10,000 functional in-frame TRB CDR3 nucleotide clonotypes without stop codons. After downsampling to 5000 UMI-labeled TRB molecules per sample, diversity metrics, including normalized Shannon-Wiener and Chao1, were computed in VDJtools. VDJtools was used to calculate clonotype-size-weighted physicochemical properties of the central five CDR3 residues, namely interaction energy, strength, volume and Kidera factor 4. Each CDR3 protein sequence appears as one entry after TCRdb reprocessed the reads, and no DNA is included. The authors' filters were not applied to this entry. The table kept for this sample lists 55,000 to 65,000 distinct CDR3 sequences. In total, the top ten clones hold about 4.5% of the sample.

Each CD8+ T cell subset was flow-sorted in triplicate, with 300,000 or so cells per subset placed directly into RLT lysis buffer. Naive CD8+ T cells were defined stringently as CD45RO-CCR7+CD27+CD95- to exclude memory contaminants. Standard density gradient centrifugation was used to isolate peripheral blood mononuclear cells from buffy coats. A FACSAria III was used to flow-sort naive CXCR3-negative and CXCR3-positive CD8+ T cells. Total RNA was extracted from sorted cells using an RNeasy Mini Kit. Source material: naive CXCR3- CD8+ T cells from blood. The cell subset or site label here, explained by the study, means: CD45RO-CCR7+CD27+CD95- naive CD8+ T cells lacking CXCR3 (TNR3-). This TCR came from a human donor in good health. Some clones in this sample may be carry-over from other donors' samples. The V and J genes are TRBV7-9 and TRBJ1-2; checking the TCRdb D call of TRBD1 is not possible without DNA. CDR3 sequence: CASSLALGPAYGYTF.